The 3 T cell receptor beta chains given below trace back to one sample, sequenced in a study of blood T cell repertoires in COVID-19. Clones were read by immunoSEQ multiplex PCR, and TCRdb kept only the in-frame ones, dropping some. This table has some 150,000 clones, approximately 87% appearing once. The sample taken for sequencing was peripheral blood. All receptors come from a woman between 40 and 55 years old with acute or convalescent COVID-19.

The chain employs TRBV28 and TRBJ1-4; no firm D call. This CDR3 region has 13 residues. Germline V lookup: CDR1 MDHEN, CDR2 SYDVKM. V gave up 6 bases and J gave up 7 bases, with 12 bases separating them. The CDR3 bases are TGTGCCAGCAGGATGCCCTCTACTGAAAAACTGTTTTTT. It specifies CASRMPSTEKLFF.

The genes are TRBV7-3 and TRBJ1-6; TRBD1 matches at 7 bases. Germline trimming cut 5 bases from V and 4 bases from J; bases unmatched to any gene: 2. CDR3 length: 14 residues. Germline CDR1 is SGHTA and CDR2 is FQGTGA. This CDR3 is CASSPDRYNSPLHF. CDR3 coding DNA: TGTGCCAGCAGCCCGGACAGGTATAATTCACCCCTCCACTTT.

J is TRBJ2-3 and V is TRBV27; 9 bases are a match to TRBD2. The CDR3 consists of 16 residues. Germline V lookup: CDR1 MNHEY, CDR2 SMNVEV (reference sequence). Germline trimming cut 2 bases from V and 4 bases from J; bases unmatched to any gene: 7. CDR3 DNA sequence: TGTGCCAGCAGTTTAATTAGCGGGAGTTTGTCAGATACGCAGTATTTT. Protein product: CASSLISGSLSDTQYF.